This T cell receptor beta chain was observed in a study of blood T cell repertoires in COVID-19. Only in-frame clones appear in the TCRdb table, and some are missing; sequencing was by immunoSEQ multiplex PCR. The sample carries 120,000 to 150,000 clones, about nine tenths recorded once. CDR3 size: 13 residues. Trimming removed 5 bases from V and 2 bases from J, with 9 bases in between. Germline CDR1 and CDR2: MGHDK and SYGVNS. This clone occurred once. The specimen was peripheral blood. The chain employs TRBV25-1 and TRBJ1-2; D is uncertain. The receptor comes from a man aged 50-59 years with active or convalescent COVID-19. The CDR3 DNA sequence: TGTGCCAGCAGTAAATCAGGAAACTATGGCTACACCTTC. Protein product: CASSKSGNYGYTF.